These 19 T cell receptor beta chains were all obtained from the same sample, sequenced in a study of blood T cell repertoires in COVID-19. Measured with immunoSEQ multiplex PCR; TCRdb has only the in-frame clones, and not every one. The profile shows about 54,000 clones, approximately 90% of them singletons. Sequencing was done on a sample of peripheral blood. The receptors come from a human donor in a cohort sampled during active COVID-19.

The rearrangement links TRBV28 to TRBJ2-5; 10 nucleotides match TRBD2. V gave up 5 bases and J gave up 5 bases; unmatched junction bases: 14. The CDR3 is made up of 17 amino acids. Germline CDR1 and CDR2: MDHEN and SYDVKM. For the CDR3, the DNA is TGTGCCAGCAGTAGCCCGACTAGCGGGTCTGCCGGGGAGACCCAGTACTTC. As protein: CASSSPTSGSAGETQYF.

The rearrangement joins TRBV11-2 to TRBJ2-1, with no clear D. CDR1 is SGHAT and CDR2 is FQNNGV in the germline V gene. The CDR3 sequence is 15 residues long. V lost 0 bases and J lost 4, with 10 bases in between. In DNA form, the CDR3 reads TGTGCCAGCAGCTTAGATCGAGGCCCTTACAATGAGCAGTTCTTC. Translation gives CASSLDRGPYNEQFF. Looking up the rest from reference TRBV11-2 and TRBJ2-1 gives the full variable domain: EAGVAQSPRYKIIEKRQSVAFWCNPISGHATLYWYQQILGQGPKLLIQFQNNGVVDDSQLPKDRFSAERLKGVDSTLKIQPAKLEDSAVYLCASSLDRGPYNEQFFGPGTRLTVL.

This chain uses TRBV18 with TRBJ1-6; 10 nucleotides match TRBD1. Germline CDR1 is KGHSH and CDR2 is LQKENI. This CDR3 has 16 amino acids. The junction had 10 bases not matched to a gene; V was cut back by 6 bases and J by 8 bases. The CDR3 region has the DNA TGTGCCAGCTCTCCCCGGCCCGGGACAGGGGATTCACCCCTCCACTTT. The encoded protein is CASSPRPGTGDSPLHF.

The chain joins TRBV5-5 to TRBJ1-1; 7 positions agree with TRBD1. V trimming: 4 bases; J trimming: 4 bases; junction bases outside the gene matches: 10. The CDR3 contains 15 residues. In germline, CDR1 is SGHKS, CDR2 YYEKEE (reference sequence). In DNA, the CDR3 is TGTGCCAGCAGCCCGCCAGGGGGTTGGGGCACTGAAGCTTTCTTT. Its translation: CASSPPGGWGTEAFF.

The chain carries TRBV9 and TRBJ1-3, with D uncertain. CDR1 is SGDLS, CDR2 YYNGEE, per germline. V was trimmed by 0 bases and J by 0 bases, leaving 25 bases between them. The CDR3 is made up of 21 amino acids. Here the CDR3 reads CASSVAPGYSSPLSSGNTIYF. CDR3 sequence (DNA): TGTGCCAGCAGCGTAGCCCCGGGGTACTCATCCCCCCTGAGCTCTGGAAACACCATATATTTT.

The rearrangement uses TRBV27 and TRBJ1-1, with TRBD1 matching over 7 bases. CDR1 is MNHEY, CDR2 SMNVEV, per germline (reference sequence). This CDR3 contains 14 residues. V shed 6 bases, J shed 8 bases, and the junction held 12 bases outside the gene matches. CDR3 in amino acids: CASSQRQGRGEAFF. The CDR3 DNA reads TGTGCCAGCAGCCAAAGACAGGGAAGGGGGGAAGCTTTCTTT.

The V call is TRBV5-1, the J call TRBJ2-1, with D possibly being TRBD2 (7 bases). Germline CDR1 reads SGHRS; CDR2 reads YFSETQ. Deletions cut 1 base from V and 5 bases from J, with 10 bases between. CDR3 length: 14 amino acids. The CDR3 sequence is CASSLTGGHNEQFF. The CDR3 nucleotides are TGCGCCAGCAGCTTGACGGGGGGCCACAATGAGCAGTTCTTC.

The chain combines TRBV4-1 with TRBJ2-1, with TRBD1 as a possible D gene (5 bases). This CDR3 has 12 amino acids. The V gene's germline CDR1 is MGHRA and CDR2 YSYEKL. The ends were cut back, 4 bases at V and 5 bases at J, with 6 bases in the middle. DNA for the CDR3: TGCGCCAGCAGCCTGACAGACAATGAGCAGTTCTTC. Its translation: CASSLTDNEQFF.

The chain combines TRBV6-1 with TRBJ1-5; D unclear. The V gene lost 1 base and the J gene lost 0 bases, with 16 bases spanning the gap. In germline, CDR1 is MNHNS, CDR2 SASEGT. The length of the CDR3 is 18 residues. The CDR3 is CASSEDLTLTYSNQPQHF. The CDR3, as DNA: TGTGCCAGCAGTGAAGACCTAACGTTAACTTATAGCAATCAGCCCCAGCATTTT.

This chain connects TRBV7-2 to TRBJ2-1; TRBD2 is a possible D gene (7 bases). CDR1 and CDR2 (germline): SGHTA, FQGNSA. CDR3 length: 14 residues. The V and J ends lost 6 bases and 7 bases respectively, with 16 bases between them. This CDR3 reads CASRKGGGRNEQFF. As DNA, the CDR3 is TGTGCCAGCAGAAAGGGGGGGGGAAGGAATGAGCAGTTCTTC.

This chain joins TRBV19 and TRBJ1-4, with D possibly TRBD1 on 6 matching bases. With 5 bases removed from V and 3 bases from J, the gap between germline ends came to 19 bases. The CDR3 is 17 residues long. Per germline, CDR1 LNHDA and CDR2 SQIVND (reference sequence). This CDR3 is CASSPDLVSGANEKLFF. Here the CDR3 DNA reads TGTGCCAGTAGTCCCGACCTGGTTTCAGGGGCTAATGAAAAACTGTTTTTT.

This CDR3 is CASSEAGGSYEQYF. The CDR3, as DNA: TGCGCCAGCAGTGAGGCAGGGGGTAGCTACGAGCAGTACTTC. The rearrangement joins TRBV10-1 to TRBJ2-7, with 7 bases fitting TRBD1. CDR3 length: 14 residues. The germline gives CDR1 WNHNN, CDR2 SYGVQD (reference sequence). The V segment lost 2 bases and the J segment 3 bases; nucleotides outside the gene matches: 4.

This clone was observed a handful of times. The chain has TRBV27 and TRBJ2-7; TRBD2 is a possible D gene (5 bases). The CDR3 is 16 residues long. Trimming shortened V by 6 bases and J by 7 bases, and 25 bases separated the two germline ends. Germline loops: CDR1 MNHEY, CDR2 SMNVEV (reference sequence). CDR3 nucleotides: TGTGCCAGCAGCCCGCGGGCTCCTAGGGAAGATCGGGAGCAGTACTTC. Amino acids: CASSPRAPREDREQYF.

The chain links TRBV19 to TRBJ2-7; 8 nucleotides line up with TRBD2. Unmatched junction bases numbered 9, after V lost 5 bases and J lost 3 bases. This CDR3 has 15 amino acids. In germline, CDR1 is LNHDA, CDR2 SQIVND (reference sequence). The CDR3 region has the DNA TGTGCCAGTAGTTTAAGCGGGAGCCCCCTCTACGAGCAGTACTTC. Translated: CASSLSGSPLYEQYF. Using reference TRBV19 and TRBJ2-7 for the parts outside the CDR3, the full variable domain is DGGITQSPKYLFRKEGQNVTLSCEQNLNHDAMYWYRQDPGQGLRLIYYSQIVNDFQKGDIAEGYSVSREKKESFPLTVTSAQKNPTAFYLCASSLSGSPLYEQYFGPGTRLTVT.

Only one count was recorded for this clone. It is unclear where the CDR3 begins or ends on the DNA, so no DNA is shown, and the CDR3 is as TCRdb lists it. The genes are TRBV9 and TRBJ2-1; the DNA was not compared with TRBD2, the D call given in the table. Germline CDR1 reads SGDLS; CDR2 reads YYNGEE. The CDR3 is 13 residues long, ends included. The CDR3 loop reads CASSVAAGSTLFF.

The rearrangement uses TRBV5-3 and TRBJ2-1, with TRBD2 identical over 7 bases. TRBV5-3 is labeled an ORF, and its function is uncertain. CDR3 length: 15 residues. V trimming: 4 bases; J trimming: 5 bases; junction bases outside the gene matches: 9. CDR3 nucleotides: TGTGCCAGAAGCAGGACTAGAATGGTCGACAATGAGCAGTTCTTC. Protein: CARSRTRMVDNEQFF.

The V call is TRBV6-5, the J call TRBJ2-3, with a possible D match to TRBD2 (5 bases). V was cut by 5 bases and J by 6 bases, with 15 bases left in between. The CDR3 runs 14 residues. CDR1 and CDR2 (germline): MNHEY, SVGAGI. CDR3 DNA: TGTGCCAGCAGTCCCGGGGAGTCTTGGGATACGCAGTATTTT. It translates to CASSPGESWDTQYF.

V is TRBV7-8 and J is TRBJ1-2; possible D gene TRBD1, 5 bases. The CDR3 is made up of 13 amino acids. Germline CDR1 reads SGHVS; CDR2 reads FQNEAQ. The V gene lost 0 bases and the J gene lost 5 bases, with 7 bases spanning the gap. DNA of the CDR3: TGTGCCAGCAGCTTAGCCGGACAATATGGCTACACCTTC. Residues: CASSLAGQYGYTF. Filled out from reference TRBV7-8 and TRBJ1-2, the complete variable domain reads GAGVSQSPRYKVAKRGQDVALRCDPISGHVSLFWYQQALGQGPEFLTYFQNEAQLDKSGLPSDRFFAERPEGSVSTLKIQRTQQEDSAVYLCASSLAGQYGYTFGSGTRLTVV.

The chain employs TRBV2 and TRBJ2-3; TRBD1 is a possible D gene (5 bases). Looked up from germline, CDR1 is SNHLY and CDR2 is FYNNEI. V was pared by 8 bases and J by 0 bases, with 12 bases between. There are 14 residues in the CDR3. The CDR3 DNA follows: TGTGCCAGCTCCAGGGCTCTAAGCACAGATACGCAGTATTTT. As protein: CASSRALSTDTQYF.